The T cell receptor (beta chain) described here comes from a study of shared clonotypes between healthy human individuals. Germline V gene sequence: CDR1 MNHEY, CDR2 SMNVEV (reference sequence). The CDR3 spans 15 residues. Trimming took 6 bases from V and 4 from J; bases not matched to a gene: 4. With regard to this clone: The identical CDR3 is also encoded by other nucleotide sequences in the sample.

The table came from immunoSEQ multiplex PCR; TCRdb's copy has only in-frame clones and leaves some out. The sample contains about 650,000 clones, roughly 96% of which appear only once. CD45RO-negative, CCR7-positively selected cells formed the naive CD8 fraction, excluding terminally differentiated effector memory CD45RA+ cells. V is TRBV27 and J is TRBJ2-5; the match to TRBD2 covers 14 bases. The TCR comes from a woman under 40 in good health. Source material: naive CD8+ T cells sorted from blood. The CDR3 sequence is CASSHGTSGRETQYF. The DNA of the CDR3 is TGTGCCAGCAGCCACGGGACTAGCGGGAGAGAGACCCAGTACTTC.